The rows below give T cell receptor beta chains drawn from one sample of a study of blood T cell repertoires in COVID-19. The protocol was immunoSEQ multiplex PCR, while the TCRdb copy is restricted to in-frame clones and leaves out a portion. In the table there are some 200,000 clones, more than 65% of which are singletons. Sequencing was performed on peripheral blood. These TCRs come from a woman aged 25-40 years who had recovered from COVID-19. Both conserved end residues are part of each CDR3. Fields, in order: J gene, clone size, CDR3 length, D gene, V gene, CDR3 protein, CDR3 DNA. A D gene is named only where the DNA matches it firmly. Not every row has a clone size; where given, it reads once, few, many or a size class.

j_call: TRBJ2-7
clone_size: .
cdr3_length: 11
d_call: .
v_call: TRBV28
cdr3_aa: CASSISYEQYF
cdr3_nt: TGTGCCAGCAGTATTTCTTACGAGCAGTACTTC

j_call: TRBJ2-7
clone_size: once
cdr3_length: 15
d_call: TRBD2
v_call: TRBV3-1/TRBV3-2
cdr3_aa: CASSQQAGGPYEQYF
cdr3_nt: TGTGCCAGCAGCCAACAAGCGGGAGGGCCCTACGAGCAGTACTTC

j_call: TRBJ1-5
clone_size: .
cdr3_length: 13
d_call: .
v_call: TRBV6-2/TRBV6-3
cdr3_aa: CASSYGPDQPQHF
cdr3_nt: TGTGCCAGCAGTTATGGGCCAGATCAGCCCCAGCATTTT

j_call: TRBJ2-5
clone_size: .
cdr3_length: 14
d_call: TRBD1
v_call: TRBV7-2
cdr3_aa: CASSSRDRFETQYF
cdr3_nt: TGTGCCAGCAGCTCCCGGGACAGGTTTGAGACCCAGTACTTC

j_call: TRBJ2-3
clone_size: .
cdr3_length: 15
d_call: TRBD2
v_call: TRBV6-4
cdr3_aa: CASSAIAGGTDTQYF
cdr3_nt: TGTGCCAGCAGTGCGATAGCGGGAGGCACAGATACGCAGTATTTT

j_call: TRBJ2-1
clone_size: .
cdr3_length: 16
d_call: TRBD2
v_call: TRBV18
cdr3_aa: CASSPRLAGESDEQFF
cdr3_nt: TGTGCCAGCTCACCACGACTAGCGGGAGAATCCGATGAGCAGTTCTTC

j_call: TRBJ2-1
clone_size: .
cdr3_length: 11
d_call: TRBD1
v_call: TRBV30
cdr3_aa: CACNRGREQFF
cdr3_nt: TGTGCCTGTAACAGGGGCAGGGAGCAGTTCTTC

j_call: TRBJ2-1
clone_size: few
cdr3_length: 17
d_call: TRBD2
v_call: TRBV7-8
cdr3_aa: CASSAQRVAGEINEQFF
cdr3_nt: TGTGCCAGCAGCGCACAGAGGGTAGCGGGAGAGATTAATGAGCAGTTCTTC

j_call: TRBJ2-1
clone_size: .
cdr3_length: 18
d_call: TRBD2
v_call: TRBV3-1/TRBV3-2
cdr3_aa: CASSQVGTSFSSYNEQFF
cdr3_nt: TGTGCCAGCAGCCAAGTAGGGACTAGCTTCAGCTCCTACAATGAGCAGTTCTTC

j_call: TRBJ2-3
clone_size: .
cdr3_length: 15
d_call: TRBD2
v_call: TRBV30
cdr3_aa: CAWSSSGRQEDTQYF
cdr3_nt: TGTGCCTGGAGCTCGAGCGGGAGGCAGGAAGATACGCAGTATTTT

j_call: TRBJ2-1
clone_size: .
cdr3_length: 12
d_call: .
v_call: TRBV10-1
cdr3_aa: CASLGENNEQFF
cdr3_nt: TGCGCCAGCCTCGGAGAGAACAATGAGCAGTTCTTC

j_call: TRBJ1-1
clone_size: once
cdr3_length: 14
d_call: .
v_call: TRBV5-1
cdr3_aa: CASSVRLMGVEAFF
cdr3_nt: TGCGCCAGCAGCGTTCGACTGATGGGTGTTGAAGCTTTCTTT

j_call: TRBJ2-3
clone_size: .
cdr3_length: 17
d_call: TRBD2
v_call: TRBV30
cdr3_aa: CAWSLLAGASSTDTQYF
cdr3_nt: TGTGCCTGGAGTCTTCTAGCGGGCGCATCTAGCACAGATACGCAGTATTTT

j_call: TRBJ1-2
clone_size: .
cdr3_length: 13
d_call: TRBD1
v_call: TRBV6-5
cdr3_aa: CASSTTGGGGYTF
cdr3_nt: TGTGCCAGCAGTACGACAGGGGGGGGTGGCTACACCTTC

j_call: TRBJ2-5
clone_size: .
cdr3_length: 15
d_call: .
v_call: TRBV6-4
cdr3_aa: CASSEGTMNVETQYF
cdr3_nt: TGTGCCAGCAGTGAGGGGACAATGAATGTTGAGACCCAGTACTTC

j_call: TRBJ1-1
clone_size: .
cdr3_length: 14
d_call: .
v_call: TRBV3-1/TRBV3-2
cdr3_aa: CASSRGLLNTEAFF
cdr3_nt: TGTGCCAGCAGCCGGGGACTTCTGAACACTGAAGCTTTCTTT

j_call: TRBJ1-1
clone_size: few
cdr3_length: 16
d_call: .
v_call: TRBV5-1
cdr3_aa: CASSLGASTENTEAFF
cdr3_nt: TGCGCCAGCAGCTTGGGAGCCTCGACAGAGAACACTGAAGCTTTCTTT

j_call: TRBJ1-2
clone_size: once
cdr3_length: 14
d_call: .
v_call: TRBV30
cdr3_aa: CAWSRGKGEGGYTF
cdr3_nt: TGTGCCTGGAGCCGAGGGAAGGGGGAGGGTGGCTACACCTTC

j_call: TRBJ2-3
clone_size: .
cdr3_length: 14
d_call: TRBD2
v_call: TRBV11-2
cdr3_aa: CASSFGGSTDTQYF
cdr3_nt: TGTGCCAGCAGCTTCGGGGGGAGCACAGATACGCAGTATTTT

j_call: TRBJ1-3
clone_size: .
cdr3_length: 15
d_call: TRBD1
v_call: TRBV6-1
cdr3_aa: CASSDRQGQGNTIYF
cdr3_nt: TGTGCCAGCAGTGACCGTCAGGGACAGGGAAACACCATATATTTT

j_call: TRBJ1-4
clone_size: .
cdr3_length: 15
d_call: TRBD1
v_call: TRBV6-1
cdr3_aa: CASSERQGWDEKLFF
cdr3_nt: TGTGCCAGCAGTGAACGACAGGGGTGGGATGAAAAACTGTTTTTT

j_call: TRBJ1-1
clone_size: few
cdr3_length: 13
d_call: .
v_call: TRBV28
cdr3_aa: CASSWAIRTEAFF
cdr3_nt: TGTGCCAGCAGTTGGGCCATTCGCACTGAAGCTTTCTTT

j_call: TRBJ1-1
clone_size: .
cdr3_length: 15
d_call: .
v_call: TRBV2
cdr3_aa: CASSIGGSKVTEAFF
cdr3_nt: TGTGCCAGCAGCATTGGGGGGAGCAAGGTCACTGAAGCTTTCTTT

j_call: TRBJ1-2
clone_size: .
cdr3_length: 18
d_call: .
v_call: TRBV18
cdr3_aa: CASSPWAGNQERDYGYTF
cdr3_nt: TGTGCCAGCTCACCCTGGGCGGGCAATCAGGAAAGGGACTATGGCTACACCTTC

j_call: TRBJ1-2
clone_size: .
cdr3_length: 13
d_call: .
v_call: TRBV4-1
cdr3_aa: CASSQADRGGYTF
cdr3_nt: TGCGCCAGCAGCCAAGCGGACAGAGGTGGCTACACCTTC